These 18 T cell receptor beta chains came from one sample sequenced in a study of T cells in narcolepsy. Sequenced by immunoSEQ multiplex PCR; TCRdb stores in-frame clones only, minus some. Among fewer than 40,000 clones listed, around 83% were seen once. Material: memory (CD45RA-) CD4+ T cells from blood. The source is a human donor in good health.

The V gene is TRBV5-1, the J gene TRBJ2-7, with D perhaps TRBD1 or TRBD2 (5 bases each). CDR1 SGHRS and CDR2 YFSETQ come from the germline V gene. Trimming removed 2 bases at V and 5 bases at J, with 11 bases between. The CDR3 runs 13 residues. The CDR3 loop is CASSFGTRNEQYF. The CDR3 DNA is TGCGCCAGCAGCTTCGGGACCCGGAACGAGCAGTACTTC. Together with reference TRBV5-1 and TRBJ2-7, the CDR3 gives the full variable domain: KAGVTQTPRYLIKTRGQQVTLSCSPISGHRSVSWYQQTPGQGLQFLFEYFSETQRNKGNFPGRFSGRQFSNSRSEMNVSTLELGDSALYLCASSFGTRNEQYFGPGTRLTVT.

The CDR3 DNA is TGTGCCAGCAGAACGCGGGGGAGCTCTGGAAACACCATATATTTT. The encoded protein is CASRTRGSSGNTIYF. This chain links TRBV6-5 with TRBJ1-3, with D tentatively TRBD1 (5 bases). The germline V gene encodes CDR1 MNHEY and CDR2 SVGAGI. The V and J ends lost 6 bases and 0 bases respectively, with 12 bases between them. The CDR3 length is 15 residues.

Concerning this clone itself: The same CDR3 is also encoded by other DNA sequences in this sample. This chain uses TRBV4-2 with TRBJ2-5; D is possibly TRBD2 (7 bases). Trimming removed 3 bases from V and 1 base from J, with 18 bases in between. The CDR3 runs to 17 residues. From germline, CDR1 is LGHNA and CDR2 YNFKEQ. This CDR3 reads CASSQGLGGGVQETQYF. For the CDR3, the DNA is TGTGCCAGCAGCCAGGGATTAGGAGGGGGGGTCCAAGAGACCCAGTACTTC.

The chain is built from TRBV18 and TRBJ2-3, with 10 bases matching TRBD2. Germline CDR1 KGHSH, CDR2 LQKENI. CDR3 length: 17 amino acids. V trimming: 6 bases; J trimming: 4 bases; junction bases outside the gene matches: 13. The CDR3 reads CASSPYSAGGLSDTQYF. The CDR3 coding sequence is TGTGCCAGCTCCCCATACTCAGCGGGGGGGCTTTCAGATACGCAGTATTTT.

This clone is a singleton in its sample. The CDR3 DNA reads TGTGCCAGCAGCTCCATAGCAAGGAACACCGGGGAGCTGTTTTTT. Protein: CASSSIARNTGELFF. The chain uses TRBV11-2 and TRBJ2-2, with D uncertain. Germline lookup yields CDR1 SGHAT and CDR2 FQNNGV. Trimming took off 4 bases at V and 1 base at J, with 10 bases between the two ends. This CDR3 region has 15 residues.

The CDR3 DNA follows: TGTGCCAGTAGTACTGGTCAGAGAAGAGAAGCTTTCTTT. This translates into CASSTGQRREAFF. The chain is built from TRBV19 and TRBJ1-1; D gene unclear. V lost 4 bases to trimming and J lost 8 bases, with 14 bases between them. Per germline, CDR1 LNHDA and CDR2 SQIVND (reference sequence). The CDR3 spans 13 residues.

This clone showed up just once. This chain connects TRBV7-9 to TRBJ1-5, with a tentative D call TRBD1 (5 bases). This CDR3 is 15 amino acids long. Germline CDR1 and CDR2: SEHNR and FQNEAQ (reference sequence). V lost 0 bases and J lost 6, with 12 bases in between. In DNA, the CDR3 is TGTGCCAGCAGCTTAGCGGAGGGGATAGGTCAGCCCCAGCATTTT. Protein sequence: CASSLAEGIGQPQHF.

CDR3 sequence: CASSSLKETQYF. DNA of the CDR3: TGTGCCAGCAGCTCGTTGAAAGAGACCCAGTACTTC. The V and J genes are TRBV7-2 and TRBJ2-5; D not resolved. V lost 4 bases, J lost 3 bases, and 6 bases lay in between. The CDR3 contains 12 residues. Germline V gene data show CDR1 as SGHTA and CDR2 as FQGNSA.

The genes are TRBV2 and TRBJ2-7; D unclear. The germline CDR1 and CDR2 sequences are SNHLY and FYNNEI. The CDR3 contains 12 residues. V was pared by 7 bases and J by 2 bases, with 9 bases between. The CDR3 DNA follows: TGTGCCAGCAATGGGGAACCCTACGAGCAGTACTTC. It translates to CASNGEPYEQYF.

This clone showed up just once. For the CDR3, the DNA is TGTGCCTGGAGTGTTTCTGTGGAGCAGTTCTTC. It translates to CAWSVSVEQFF. The V call is TRBV30, the J call TRBJ2-1; D unclear. V was pared by 0 bases and J by 10 bases, with 7 bases between. Germline V lookup: CDR1 GTSNPN, CDR2 SVGIG (reference sequence). The CDR3 totals 11 residues.

This clone was observed a single time. The chain employs TRBV6-1 and TRBJ1-6; 8 nucleotides line up with TRBD1. The CDR3 has 13 residues. J was trimmed by 9 bases and V by 6 bases; bases with no gene match: 4. The germline V gene has CDR1 MNHNS and CDR2 SASEGT. DNA for the CDR3: TGTGCCAGCAGAGGGACAGGTGGTTCACCCCTCCACTTT. Its protein is CASRGTGGSPLHF.

This chain's CDR3 is CASSLGFGLHQPQHF. In nucleotides, the CDR3 is TGTGCCAGCAGCTTAGGGTTCGGGCTTCATCAGCCCCAGCATTTT. V usage is TRBV7-8 and J usage is TRBJ1-5; D not certain. Germline CDR1 and CDR2: SGHVS and FQNEAQ. V lost 1 base and J lost 5, with 12 bases in between. The length of the CDR3 is 15 residues.

On this clone itself: The junction does not match germline at one end; this may be a read error. This chain uses TRBV7-2 with TRBJ2-5; TRBD1 or TRBD2 may be the D gene (5 bases each). In germline, CDR1 is SGHTA, CDR2 FQGNSA. The CDR3 consists of 17 residues. CDR3: CAGSAADRGTKVETQYF. The DNA for the CDR3 is TGTGCCGGCAGCGCAGCCGATCGAGGGACCAAAGTGGAGACCCAGTACTTC. Supplemented by reference TRBV7-2 and TRBJ2-5, the full variable domain reads GAGVSQSPSNKVTEKGKDVELRCDPISGHTALYWYRQSLGQGLEFLIYFQGNSAPDKSGLPSDRFSAERTGGSVSTLTIQRTQQEDSAVYLCAGSAADRGTKVETQYFGPGTRLLVL.

The chain has TRBV18 and TRBJ1-1; D may be TRBD1 (6 bases). Germline loops: CDR1 KGHSH, CDR2 LQKENI. V was trimmed by 3 bases and J by 5 bases, leaving 10 bases between them. The CDR3 totals 13 residues. CDR3 nucleotides: TGTGCCAGCTCACCGAACAGGGAAACTGAAGCTTTCTTT. Translated: CASSPNRETEAFF.

The gene calls are TRBV9 and TRBJ1-2; TRBD1 aligns across 11 bases. CDR3 size: 16 residues. J gave up 5 bases and V 0 bases, and 6 bases lay outside the gene matches. CDR1 and CDR2 from the germline V gene are SGDLS and YYNGEE. CDR3 DNA sequence: TGTGCCAGCAGCGTAGTACCGGGACAGGGGGTTTATGGCTACACCTTC. It specifies CASSVVPGQGVYGYTF.

The chain couples TRBV9 to TRBJ2-5; the D gene is possibly TRBD1 (6 bases). Trimming took off 0 bases at V and 0 bases at J, with 9 bases between the two ends. The length of the CDR3 is 15 residues. CDR1 SGDLS and CDR2 YYNGEE come from the germline V gene. The CDR3 DNA is TGTGCCAGCAGCGTAGAGAGGGGGTACCAAGAGACCCAGTACTTC. This gives the protein CASSVERGYQETQYF.

The rearrangement uses TRBV6-6 and TRBJ1-2; TRBD1 matches 7 bases. The V gene's germline CDR1 is MNHNY and CDR2 SVGAGI (reference sequence). The ends lost 6 bases at V and 3 bases at J; junction bases unmatched: 7. The CDR3 covers 14 residues. The CDR3 DNA is TGTGCCAGCAGCCTCCTCGGACAGGACTATGGCTACACCTTC. Its translation: CASSLLGQDYGYTF.

J is TRBJ2-7 and V is TRBV5-1, with 9 bases aligning to TRBD1. The length of the CDR3 is 14 residues. Germline assignment: CDR1 SGHRS and CDR2 YFSETQ. Unmatched junction bases numbered 7, after V lost 4 bases and J lost 5 bases. The CDR3: CASSSGTGYHEQYV. In nucleotides, the CDR3 is TGCGCCAGCAGCAGCGGGACAGGGTATCACGAGCAGTACGTC.